This T cell receptor (beta chain) was sequenced during a study of CD8 T cells in Susac syndrome. Study results and caveats: The number of individuals included in the study's TCR sequencing and HLA analysis was acknowledged as relatively small.

Germline V gene data show CDR1 as LGHDT and CDR2 as YNNKEL (reference sequence). V lost 0 bases and J 8 bases, leaving 16 bases between the germline ends. This CDR3 spans 15 amino acids. With random hexamers, reverse transcription was performed on about 0.5 to 1 ug of RNA. The authors amplified TCR beta CDR3 across 54 Vbeta and 13 Jbeta using immunoSEQ multiplex PCR. Each CDR3 protein gets one entry after TCRdb re-called the immunoSEQ multiplex PCR reads with MiXCR. There are some 47,000 distinct CDR3 sequences in the sample; about 91% occur only once, and 0.41% lies in the top ten. As regards this clonotype: Antigen specificity is unknown.

CD8+ and CD4+ T cells from blood underwent TCR beta sequencing, which was carried out in a high-throughput format. Bulk CD8+ and CD4+ cells came from magnetic negative isolation; CD8+ TEMRA by FACS. The TCR comes from a human donor in good health. Sequenced sample: CD8+ T cells from PBMCs. This chain joins TRBV3-1 and TRBJ1-2, with D unclear. CDR3 nucleotides: TGTGCCAGCAGCCAAGAATCGACGGGTTTTAACGGCTACACCTTC. It specifies CASSQESTGFNGYTF.